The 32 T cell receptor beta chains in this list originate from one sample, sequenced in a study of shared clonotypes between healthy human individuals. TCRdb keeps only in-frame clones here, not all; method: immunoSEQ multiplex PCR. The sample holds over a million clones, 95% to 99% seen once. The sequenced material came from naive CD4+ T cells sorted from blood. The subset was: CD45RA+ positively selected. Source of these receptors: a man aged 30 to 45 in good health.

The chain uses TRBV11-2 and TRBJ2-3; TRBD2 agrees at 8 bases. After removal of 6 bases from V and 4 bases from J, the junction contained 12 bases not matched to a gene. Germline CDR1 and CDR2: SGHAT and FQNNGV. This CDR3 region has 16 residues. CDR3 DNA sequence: TGTGCCAGCAGTAACGCGTGGCGGGAGGATCCAGATACGCAGTATTTT. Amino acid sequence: CASSNAWREDPDTQYF.

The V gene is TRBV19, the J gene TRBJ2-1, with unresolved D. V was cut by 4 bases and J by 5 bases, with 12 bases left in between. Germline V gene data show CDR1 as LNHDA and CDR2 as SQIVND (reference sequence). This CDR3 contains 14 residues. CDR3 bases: TGTGCCAGTAGTACCCAGCGTGCCGACAATGAGCAGTTCTTC. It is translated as CASSTQRADNEQFF.

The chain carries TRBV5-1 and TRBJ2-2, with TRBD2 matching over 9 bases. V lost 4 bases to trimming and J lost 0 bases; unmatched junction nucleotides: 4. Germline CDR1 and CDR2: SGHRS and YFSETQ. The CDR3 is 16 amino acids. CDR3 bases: TGCGCCAGCAGCCGCCCTAGCGGGACGAACACCGGGGAGCTGTTTTTT. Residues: CASSRPSGTNTGELFF. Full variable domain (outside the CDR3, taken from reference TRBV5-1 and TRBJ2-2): KAGVTQTPRYLIKTRGQQVTLSCSPISGHRSVSWYQQTPGQGLQFLFEYFSETQRNKGNFPGRFSGRQFSNSRSEMNVSTLELGDSALYLCASSRPSGTNTGELFFGEGSRLTVL.

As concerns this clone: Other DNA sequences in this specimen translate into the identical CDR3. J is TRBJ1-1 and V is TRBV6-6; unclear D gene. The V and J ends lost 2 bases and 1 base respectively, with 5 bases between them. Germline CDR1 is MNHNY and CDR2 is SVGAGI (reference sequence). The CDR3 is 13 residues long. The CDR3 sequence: CASSYGGNTEAFF. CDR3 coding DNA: TGTGCCAGCAGTTACGGTGGGAACACTGAAGCTTTCTTT.

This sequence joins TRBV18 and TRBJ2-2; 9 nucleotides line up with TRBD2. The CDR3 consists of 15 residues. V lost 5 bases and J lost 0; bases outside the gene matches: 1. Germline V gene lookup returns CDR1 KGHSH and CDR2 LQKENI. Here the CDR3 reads CASSVAGANTGELFF. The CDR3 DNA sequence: TGTGCCAGCTCAGTAGCGGGAGCGAACACCGGGGAGCTGTTTTTT.

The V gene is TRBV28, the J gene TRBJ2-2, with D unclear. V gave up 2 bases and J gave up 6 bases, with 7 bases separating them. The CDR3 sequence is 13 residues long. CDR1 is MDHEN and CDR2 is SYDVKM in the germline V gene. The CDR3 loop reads CASSLKVPGELFF. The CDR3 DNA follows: TGTGCCAGCAGTTTAAAGGTCCCCGGGGAGCTGTTTTTT.

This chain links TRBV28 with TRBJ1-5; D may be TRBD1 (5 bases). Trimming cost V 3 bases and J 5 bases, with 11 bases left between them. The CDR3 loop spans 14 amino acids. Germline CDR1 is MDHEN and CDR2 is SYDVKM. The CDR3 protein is CASSFQGWDQPQHF. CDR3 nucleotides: TGTGCCAGCAGTTTTCAGGGATGGGATCAGCCCCAGCATTTT.

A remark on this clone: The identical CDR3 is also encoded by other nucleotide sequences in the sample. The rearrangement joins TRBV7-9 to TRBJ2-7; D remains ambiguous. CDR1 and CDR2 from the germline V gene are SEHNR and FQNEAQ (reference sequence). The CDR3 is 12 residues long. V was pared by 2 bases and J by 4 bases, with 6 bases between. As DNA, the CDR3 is TGTGCCAGCAGCTTATTGGGTTACGAGCAGTACTTC. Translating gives CASSLLGYEQYF.

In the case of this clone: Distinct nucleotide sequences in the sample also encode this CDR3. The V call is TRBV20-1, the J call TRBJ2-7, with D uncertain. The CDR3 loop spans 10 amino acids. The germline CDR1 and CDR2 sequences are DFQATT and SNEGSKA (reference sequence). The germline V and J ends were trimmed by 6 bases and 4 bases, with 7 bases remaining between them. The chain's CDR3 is CSATSYEQYF. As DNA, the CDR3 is TGCAGTGCGACCTCATACGAGCAGTACTTC.

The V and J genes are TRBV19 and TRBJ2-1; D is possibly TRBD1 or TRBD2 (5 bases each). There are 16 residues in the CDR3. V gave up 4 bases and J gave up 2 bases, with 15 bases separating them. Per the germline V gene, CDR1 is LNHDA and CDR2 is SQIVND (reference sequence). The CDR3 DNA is TGTGCCAGTAGTAGCCCTAGAGGGGAGACCTACAATGAGCAGTTCTTC. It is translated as CASSSPRGETYNEQFF.

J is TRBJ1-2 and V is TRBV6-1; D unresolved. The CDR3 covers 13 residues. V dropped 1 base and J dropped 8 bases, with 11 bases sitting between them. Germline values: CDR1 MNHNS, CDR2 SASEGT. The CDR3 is CASSEGQQMGYTF. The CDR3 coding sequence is TGTGCCAGCAGTGAAGGGCAACAGATGGGCTACACCTTC.

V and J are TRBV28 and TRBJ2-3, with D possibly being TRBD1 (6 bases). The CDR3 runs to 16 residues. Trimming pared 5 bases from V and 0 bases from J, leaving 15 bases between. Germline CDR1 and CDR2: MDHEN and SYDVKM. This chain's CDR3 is CASSHPRTASTDTQYF. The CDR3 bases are TGTGCCAGCAGTCACCCCCGGACAGCTAGCACAGATACGCAGTATTTT.

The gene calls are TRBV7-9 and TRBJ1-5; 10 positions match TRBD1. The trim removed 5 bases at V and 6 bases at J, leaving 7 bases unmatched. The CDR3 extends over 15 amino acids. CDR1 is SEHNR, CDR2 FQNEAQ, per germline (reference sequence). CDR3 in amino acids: CASSAGTGDAQPQHF. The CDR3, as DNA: TGTGCCAGCAGCGCCGGGACAGGGGATGCTCAGCCCCAGCATTTT.

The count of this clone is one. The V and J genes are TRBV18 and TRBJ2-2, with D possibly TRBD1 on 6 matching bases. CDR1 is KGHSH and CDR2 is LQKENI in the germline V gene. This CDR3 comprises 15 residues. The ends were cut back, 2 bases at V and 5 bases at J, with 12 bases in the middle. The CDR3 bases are TGTGCCAGCTCACCATGGACAGCTACGACCGGGGAGCTGTTTTTT. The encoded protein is CASSPWTATTGELFF. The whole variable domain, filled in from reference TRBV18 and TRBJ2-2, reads NAGVMQNPRHLVRRRGQEARLRCSPMKGHSHVYWYRQLPEEGLKFMVYLQKENIIDESGMPKERFSAEFPKEGPSILRIQQVVRGDSAAYFCASSPWTATTGELFFGEGSRLTVL.

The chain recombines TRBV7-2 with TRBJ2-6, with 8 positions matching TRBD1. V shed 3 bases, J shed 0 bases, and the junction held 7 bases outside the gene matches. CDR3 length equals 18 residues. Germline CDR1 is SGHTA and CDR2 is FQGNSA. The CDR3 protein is CASSLDRARFSGANVLTF. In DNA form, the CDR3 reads TGTGCCAGCAGCTTGGACAGGGCGCGATTCTCTGGGGCCAACGTCCTGACTTTC.

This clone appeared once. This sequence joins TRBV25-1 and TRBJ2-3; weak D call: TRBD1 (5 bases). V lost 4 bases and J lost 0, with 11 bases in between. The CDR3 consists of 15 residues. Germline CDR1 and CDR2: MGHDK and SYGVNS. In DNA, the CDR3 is TGTGCCAGCAGTGCGACAGCCGCTAGCACAGATACGCAGTATTTT. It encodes CASSATAASTDTQYF.

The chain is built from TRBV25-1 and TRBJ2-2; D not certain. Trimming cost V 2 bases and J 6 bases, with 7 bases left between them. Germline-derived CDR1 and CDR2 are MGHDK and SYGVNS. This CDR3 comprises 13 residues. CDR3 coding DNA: TGTGCCAGCAGTGAAAATCCTCCCGGGGAGCTGTTTTTT. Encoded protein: CASSENPPGELFF.

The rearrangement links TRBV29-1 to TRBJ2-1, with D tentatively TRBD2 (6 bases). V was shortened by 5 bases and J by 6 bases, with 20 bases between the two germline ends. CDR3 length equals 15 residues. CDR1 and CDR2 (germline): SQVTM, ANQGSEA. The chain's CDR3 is CSVSRREGSSNEQFF. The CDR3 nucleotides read TGCAGCGTTTCGAGGCGGGAAGGGTCGTCCAATGAGCAGTTCTTC.

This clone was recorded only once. The CDR3 region has the DNA TGTGCCAGCAGGGGCCCCAGGGGGCCAGCAGACTATGGCTACACCTTC. Its translation: CASRGPRGPADYGYTF. This sequence joins TRBV28 and TRBJ1-2, with 8 bases identical to TRBD1. J gave up 3 bases and V 6 bases, and 12 bases lay outside the gene matches. The CDR3 is made up of 16 amino acids. Germline loops: CDR1 MDHEN, CDR2 SYDVKM.

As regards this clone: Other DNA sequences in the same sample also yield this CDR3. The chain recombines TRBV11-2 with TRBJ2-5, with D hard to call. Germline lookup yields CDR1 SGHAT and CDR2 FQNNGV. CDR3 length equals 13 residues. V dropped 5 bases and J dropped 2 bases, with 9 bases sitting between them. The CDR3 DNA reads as TGTGCCAGCAGCCCTGGAGTACAAGAGACCCAGTACTTC. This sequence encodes CASSPGVQETQYF.

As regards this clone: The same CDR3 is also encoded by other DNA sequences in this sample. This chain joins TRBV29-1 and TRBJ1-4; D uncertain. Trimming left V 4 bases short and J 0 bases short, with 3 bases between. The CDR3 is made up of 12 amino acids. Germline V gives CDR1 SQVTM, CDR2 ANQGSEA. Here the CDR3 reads CSVVATNEKLFF. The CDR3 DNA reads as TGCAGCGTTGTGGCAACTAATGAAAAACTGTTTTTT.

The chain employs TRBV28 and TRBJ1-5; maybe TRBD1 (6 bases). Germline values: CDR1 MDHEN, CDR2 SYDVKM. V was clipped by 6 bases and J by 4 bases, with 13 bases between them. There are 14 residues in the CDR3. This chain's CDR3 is CASRGTLQNQPQHF. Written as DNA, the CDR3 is TGTGCCAGCAGGGGGACATTACAGAATCAGCCCCAGCATTTT.

The CDR3 spells CASSVDRGFSYEQFF. CDR3 sequence (DNA): TGTGCCAGTAGTGTTGACAGGGGGTTTTCGTATGAGCAGTTCTTC. This chain connects TRBV19 to TRBJ2-1; 9 bases match TRBD1. The junction had 10 bases not matched to a gene; V was cut back by 5 bases and J by 8 bases. Germline V gene sequence: CDR1 LNHDA, CDR2 SQIVND (reference sequence). The CDR3 loop spans 15 amino acids. Complete variable domain (other parts from reference TRBV19 and TRBJ2-1): DGGITQSPKYLFRKEGQNVTLSCEQNLNHDAMYWYRQDPGQGLRLIYYSQIVNDFQKGDIAEGYSVSREKKESFPLTVTSAQKNPTAFYLCASSVDRGFSYEQFFGPGTRLTVL.

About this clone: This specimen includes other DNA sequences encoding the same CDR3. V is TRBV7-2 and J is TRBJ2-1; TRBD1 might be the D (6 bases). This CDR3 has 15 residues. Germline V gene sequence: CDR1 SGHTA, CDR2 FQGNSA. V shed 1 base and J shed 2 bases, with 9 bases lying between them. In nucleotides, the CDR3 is TGTGCCAGCAGCTTAGTACAGGGAACCTACAATGAGCAGTTCTTC. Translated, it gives CASSLVQGTYNEQFF.

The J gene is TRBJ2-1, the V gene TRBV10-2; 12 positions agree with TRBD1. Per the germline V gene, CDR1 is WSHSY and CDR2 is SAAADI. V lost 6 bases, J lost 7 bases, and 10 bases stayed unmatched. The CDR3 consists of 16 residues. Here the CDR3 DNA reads TGCGCCAGCAGACCACCGGGACAGGGGGCGAGTAATGAGCAGTTCTTC. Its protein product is CASRPPGQGASNEQFF.

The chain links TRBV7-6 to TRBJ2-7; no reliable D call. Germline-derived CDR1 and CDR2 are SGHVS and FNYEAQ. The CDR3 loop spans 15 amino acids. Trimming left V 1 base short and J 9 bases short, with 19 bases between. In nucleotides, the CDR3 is TGTGCCAGCAGCTTAGTCAGTTATGGAACCTCACGGCAGTACTTC. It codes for CASSLVSYGTSRQYF.

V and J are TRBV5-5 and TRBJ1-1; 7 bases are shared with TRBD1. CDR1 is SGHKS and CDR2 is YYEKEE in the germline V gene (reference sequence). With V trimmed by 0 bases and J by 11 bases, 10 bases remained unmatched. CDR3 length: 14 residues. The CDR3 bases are TGTGCCAGCAGCTTGGGTTCCCAGGGGGTGATTGCTTTCTTT. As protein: CASSLGSQGVIAFF.

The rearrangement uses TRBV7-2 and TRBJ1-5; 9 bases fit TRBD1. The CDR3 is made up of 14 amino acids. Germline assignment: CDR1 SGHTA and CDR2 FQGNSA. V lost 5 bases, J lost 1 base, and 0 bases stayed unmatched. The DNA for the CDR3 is TGTGCCAGCAGCGGACAGGGGAGCAATCAGCCCCAGCATTTT. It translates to CASSGQGSNQPQHF.

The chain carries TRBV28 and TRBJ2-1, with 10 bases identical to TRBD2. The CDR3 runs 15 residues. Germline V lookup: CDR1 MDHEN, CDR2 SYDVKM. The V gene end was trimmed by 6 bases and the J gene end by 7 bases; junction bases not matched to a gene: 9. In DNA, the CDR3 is TGTGCCAGCAGCCTAGCGGGAGTGGTTTATAATGAGCAGTTCTTC. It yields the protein CASSLAGVVYNEQFF.

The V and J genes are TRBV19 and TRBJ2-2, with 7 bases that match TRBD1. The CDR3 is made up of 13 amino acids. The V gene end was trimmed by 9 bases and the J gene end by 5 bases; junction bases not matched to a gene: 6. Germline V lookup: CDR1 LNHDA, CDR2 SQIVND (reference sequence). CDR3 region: CASGQDRTGELFF. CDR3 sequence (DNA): TGTGCCAGCGGACAGGACAGAACCGGGGAGCTGTTTTTT.

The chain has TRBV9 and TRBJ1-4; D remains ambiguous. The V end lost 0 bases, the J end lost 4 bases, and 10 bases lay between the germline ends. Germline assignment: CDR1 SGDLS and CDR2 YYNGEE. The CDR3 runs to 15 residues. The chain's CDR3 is CASSVVVGGNEKLFF. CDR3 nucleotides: TGTGCCAGCAGCGTAGTGGTGGGCGGTAATGAAAAACTGTTTTTT.

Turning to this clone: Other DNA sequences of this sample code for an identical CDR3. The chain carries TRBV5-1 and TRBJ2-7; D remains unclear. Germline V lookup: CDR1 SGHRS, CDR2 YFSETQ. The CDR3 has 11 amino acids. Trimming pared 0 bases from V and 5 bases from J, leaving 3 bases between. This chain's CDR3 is CASSLGDEQYF. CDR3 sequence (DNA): TGCGCCAGCAGCTTGGGTGACGAGCAGTACTTC.